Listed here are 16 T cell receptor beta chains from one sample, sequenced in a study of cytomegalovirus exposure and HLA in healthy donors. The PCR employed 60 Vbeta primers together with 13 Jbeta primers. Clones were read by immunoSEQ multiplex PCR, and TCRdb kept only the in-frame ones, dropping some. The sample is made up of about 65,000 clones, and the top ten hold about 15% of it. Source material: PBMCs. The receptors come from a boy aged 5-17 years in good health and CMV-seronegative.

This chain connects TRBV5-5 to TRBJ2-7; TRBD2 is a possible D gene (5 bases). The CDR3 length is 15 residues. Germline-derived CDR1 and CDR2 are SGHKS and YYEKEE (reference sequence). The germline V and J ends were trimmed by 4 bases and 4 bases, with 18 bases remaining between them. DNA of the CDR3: TGTGCCAGCAGCCCTTGGGGTAACCGGGGTTACGAGCAGTACTTC. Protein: CASSPWGNRGYEQYF.

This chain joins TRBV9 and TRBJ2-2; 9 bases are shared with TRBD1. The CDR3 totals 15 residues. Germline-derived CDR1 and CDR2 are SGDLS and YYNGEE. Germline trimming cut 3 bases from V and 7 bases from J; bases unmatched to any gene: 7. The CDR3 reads CASSGAGTGYGELFF. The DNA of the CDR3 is TGTGCCAGCAGCGGGGCCGGGACAGGGTACGGGGAGCTGTTTTTT.

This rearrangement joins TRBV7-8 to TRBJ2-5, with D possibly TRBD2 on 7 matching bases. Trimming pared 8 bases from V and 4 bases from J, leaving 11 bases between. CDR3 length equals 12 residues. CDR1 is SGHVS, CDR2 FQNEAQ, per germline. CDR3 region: CASLGGRETQYF. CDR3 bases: TGTGCCAGCCTGGGGGGGCGAGAGACCCAGTACTTC.

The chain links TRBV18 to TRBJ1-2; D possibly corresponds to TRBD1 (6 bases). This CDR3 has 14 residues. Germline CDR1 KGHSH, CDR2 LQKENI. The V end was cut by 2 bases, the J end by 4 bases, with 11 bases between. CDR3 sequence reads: CASSPGTSPYGYTF. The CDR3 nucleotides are TGTGCCAGCTCACCAGGGACATCTCCCTATGGCTACACCTTC.

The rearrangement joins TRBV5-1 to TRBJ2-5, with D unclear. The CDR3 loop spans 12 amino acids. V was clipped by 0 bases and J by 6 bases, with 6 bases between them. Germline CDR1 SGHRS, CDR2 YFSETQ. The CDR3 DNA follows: TGCGCCAGCAGCTTGGAGCTAAAGACCCAGTACTTC. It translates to CASSLELKTQYF.

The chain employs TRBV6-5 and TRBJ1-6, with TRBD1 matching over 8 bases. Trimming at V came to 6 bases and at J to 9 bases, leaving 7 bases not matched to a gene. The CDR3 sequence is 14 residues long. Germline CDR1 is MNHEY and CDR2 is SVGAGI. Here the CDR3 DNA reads TGTGCCAGCAGCTCAGGGGGCGAGAGTTCACCCCTCCACTTT. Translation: CASSSGGESSPLHF.

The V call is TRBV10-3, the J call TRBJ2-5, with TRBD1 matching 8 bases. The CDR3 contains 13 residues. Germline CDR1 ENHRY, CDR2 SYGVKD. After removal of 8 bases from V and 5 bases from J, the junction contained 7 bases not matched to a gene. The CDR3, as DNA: TGTGCCATCGGTCAGGGGGCGTTGGAGACCCAGTACTTC. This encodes CAIGQGALETQYF.

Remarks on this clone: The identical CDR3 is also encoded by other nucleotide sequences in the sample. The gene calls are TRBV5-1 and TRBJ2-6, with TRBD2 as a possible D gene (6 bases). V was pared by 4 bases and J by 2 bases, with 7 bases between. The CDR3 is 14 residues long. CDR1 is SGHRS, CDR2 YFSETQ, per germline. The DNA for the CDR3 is TGCGCCAGCAGCCCGGGAGCTGGGGCCAACGTCCTGACTTTC. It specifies CASSPGAGANVLTF.

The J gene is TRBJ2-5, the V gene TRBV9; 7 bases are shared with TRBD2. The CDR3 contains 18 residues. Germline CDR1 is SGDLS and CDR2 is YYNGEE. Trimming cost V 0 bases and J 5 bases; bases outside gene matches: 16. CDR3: CASSVGAGVAGVRETQYF. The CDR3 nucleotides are TGTGCCAGCAGCGTAGGTGCCGGCGTGGCGGGAGTTCGGGAGACCCAGTACTTC.

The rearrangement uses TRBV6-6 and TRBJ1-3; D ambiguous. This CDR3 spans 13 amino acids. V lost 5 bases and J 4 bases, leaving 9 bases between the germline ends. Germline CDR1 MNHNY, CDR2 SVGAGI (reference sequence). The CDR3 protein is CASSTSQGNTIYF. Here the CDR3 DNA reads TGTGCCAGCAGTACGTCCCAGGGAAACACCATATATTTT.

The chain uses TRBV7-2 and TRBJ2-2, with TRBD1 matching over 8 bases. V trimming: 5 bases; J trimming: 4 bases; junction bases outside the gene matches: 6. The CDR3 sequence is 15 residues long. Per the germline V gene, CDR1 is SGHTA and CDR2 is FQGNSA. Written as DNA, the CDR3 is TGTGCCAGCAGCCCAGGACAGGGTGGCACCGGGGAGCTGTTTTTT. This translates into CASSPGQGGTGELFF. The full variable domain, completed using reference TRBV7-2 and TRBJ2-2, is GAGVSQSPSNKVTEKGKDVELRCDPISGHTALYWYRQSLGQGLEFLIYFQGNSAPDKSGLPSDRFSAERTGGSVSTLTIQRTQQEDSAVYLCASSPGQGGTGELFFGEGSRLTVL.

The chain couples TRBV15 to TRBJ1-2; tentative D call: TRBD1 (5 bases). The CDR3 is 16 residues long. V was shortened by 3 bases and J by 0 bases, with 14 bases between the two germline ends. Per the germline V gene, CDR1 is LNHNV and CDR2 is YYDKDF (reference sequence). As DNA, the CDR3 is TGTGCCACCAGCAGCCATACGACAGCATCTAACTATGGCTACACCTTC. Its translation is CATSSHTTASNYGYTF.

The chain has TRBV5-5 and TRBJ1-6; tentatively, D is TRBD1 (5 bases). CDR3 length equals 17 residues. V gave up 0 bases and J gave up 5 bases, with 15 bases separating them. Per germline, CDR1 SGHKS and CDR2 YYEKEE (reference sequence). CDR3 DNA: TGTGCCAGCAGCTTGGGTCAGGGCTCTGGGGATAATTCACCCCTCCACTTT. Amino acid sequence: CASSLGQGSGDNSPLHF.

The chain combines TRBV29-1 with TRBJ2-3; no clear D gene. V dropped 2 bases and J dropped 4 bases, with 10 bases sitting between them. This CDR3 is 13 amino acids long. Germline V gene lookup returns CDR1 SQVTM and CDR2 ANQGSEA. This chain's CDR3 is CSVEWRVSDTQYF. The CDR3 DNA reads TGCAGCGTTGAATGGAGAGTATCAGATACGCAGTATTTT.

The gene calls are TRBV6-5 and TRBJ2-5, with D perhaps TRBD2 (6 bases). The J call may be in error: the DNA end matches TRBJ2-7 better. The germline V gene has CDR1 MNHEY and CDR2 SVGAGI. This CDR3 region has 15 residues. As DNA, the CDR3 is TGTGCCAGCAGTTCACACCGGGACTGGGGCTACGAGCAGTACTTC. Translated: CASSSHRDWGYEQYF.

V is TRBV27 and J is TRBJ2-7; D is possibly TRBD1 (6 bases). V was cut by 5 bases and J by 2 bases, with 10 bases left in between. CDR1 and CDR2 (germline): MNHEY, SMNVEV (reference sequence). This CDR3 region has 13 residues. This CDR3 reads CASSPDRAYEQYF. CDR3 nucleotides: TGTGCCAGCAGTCCGGACAGAGCCTACGAGCAGTACTTC.